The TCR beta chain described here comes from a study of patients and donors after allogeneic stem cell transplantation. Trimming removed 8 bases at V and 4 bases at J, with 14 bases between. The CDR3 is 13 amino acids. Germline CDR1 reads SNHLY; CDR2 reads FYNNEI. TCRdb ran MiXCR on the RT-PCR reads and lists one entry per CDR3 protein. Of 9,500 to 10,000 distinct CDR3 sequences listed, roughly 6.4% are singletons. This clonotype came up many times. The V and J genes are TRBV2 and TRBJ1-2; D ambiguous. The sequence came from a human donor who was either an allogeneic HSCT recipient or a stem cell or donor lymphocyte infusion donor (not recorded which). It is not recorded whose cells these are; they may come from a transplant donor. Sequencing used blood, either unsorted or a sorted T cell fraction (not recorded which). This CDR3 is CASAVGQIYGYTF. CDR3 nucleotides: TGTGCCAGCGCTGTCGGGCAGATCTATGGCTACACCTTC. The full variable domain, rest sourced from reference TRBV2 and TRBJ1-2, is EPEVTQTPSHQVTQMGQEVILRCVPISNHLYFYWYRQILGQKVEFLVSFYNNEISEKSEIFDDQFSVERPDGSNFTLKIRSTKLEDSAMYFCASAVGQIYGYTFGSGTRLTVV.